A selection of T cell receptor beta chains follows, all from one sample in a study of T cells in Graves' hyperthyroidism and ophthalmopathy. Using its own MiXCR run on the multiplex PCR reads, TCRdb lists one record per CDR3 protein. The table lists roughly 500,000 distinct CDR3 sequences, 40% to 50% of them singletons. The sequencing sample was made of peripheral blood or thyroid tissue (not recorded which). The receptors derive from an adult woman with Graves' disease, either hyperthyroidism or ophthalmopathy (not recorded which). The CDR3 runs from the conserved cysteine through the conserved F or W. A D gene is named only where the DNA matches it firmly. The listing skips clone size in some rows; elsewhere it reads once, few, many or a size class.

.	TRBV7-2	.	TRBJ1-2	TGTGCCAGCAGCATAAGGGACCCCGAGGAAGGCTACACCTTC	CASSIRDPEEGYTF
.	TRBV15	.	TRBJ1-5	TGTGCCACCAGCAGAGTACTATATAGCAATCAGCCCCAGCATTTT	CATSRVLYSNQPQHF
.	TRBV5-6	many	TRBJ1-2	TGTGCCAGCAGCTTGAACAGGTTCGATGGCTACACCTTC	CASSLNRFDGYTF
TRBD2	TRBV5-1	.	TRBJ2-7	TGCGCCAGCAGCTTGGGGCCTAGCGGGAGTATAGAAGAGCAGTACTTC	CASSLGPSGSIEEQYF
.	TRBV5-1	many	TRBJ2-7	TGCGCCAGCAGTGGGAACGACTACGAGCAGTACTTC	CASSGNDYEQYF
.	TRBV6-5	many	TRBJ1-3	TGTGCCAGCAGTTACGGGGCGACTGGAAACACCATATATTTT	CASSYGATGNTIYF
TRBD2	TRBV7-6	.	TRBJ2-5	TGTGCCAGCAGCCCACGCCTAGCGGGAATGTCCATAGAGACCCAGTACTTC	CASSPRLAGMSIETQYF
.	TRBV14	.	TRBJ2-7	TGTGCCAGCAGCCCCTCGGGGACCTTGGGCGAGCAGTACTTC	CASSPSGTLGEQYF
.	TRBV7-2	.	TRBJ1-5	TGTGCCAGCAGCCAAGAGGTGGATCAGCCCCAGCATTTT	CASSQEVDQPQHF
TRBD1	TRBV20-1	.	TRBJ2-5	TGCAGTGCTAAGCCAGGGGGAGAGACCCAGTACTTC	CSAKPGGETQYF
.	TRBV4-2	many	TRBJ2-5	TGTGCCAGCAGCCAAGGTGGGGCGGGCAGAGGTGAGACCCAGTACTTC	CASSQGGAGRGETQYF
.	TRBV7-9	.	TRBJ1-3	TGTGCCAGCAGAACGGGGGGGGCAGGCTCTGGAAACACCATATATTTT	CASRTGGAGSGNTIYF
.	TRBV10-3	many	TRBJ1-5	TGTGCCATCAGTGTACAGGGTGAGGATCAGCCCCAGCATTTT	CAISVQGEDQPQHF
TRBD2	TRBV7-9	.	TRBJ2-5	TGTGCCAGCAGCTTAGCACTAGCGGGAACTCACTACTTC	CASSLALAGTHYF
TRBD1	TRBV7-2	.	TRBJ2-6	TGTGCCAGCAGCCCCGAAGGGGGCGGGGCCAACGTCCTGACTTTC	CASSPEGGGANVLTF
TRBD1	TRBV7-2	many	TRBJ2-2	TGTGCCAGCAGACCCACAGGGGTGACCGGGGAGCTGTTTTTT	CASRPTGVTGELFF
.	TRBV29-1	.	TRBJ1-1	TGCAGCGTTGCATCCGACCCGTTCACTGAAGCTTTCTTT	CSVASDPFTEAFF
.	TRBV7-2	.	TRBJ2-6	TGTGCCAGCAGCTTAGTTCAGGGGAGCCAGTCTGGGGCCAACGTCCTGACTTTC	CASSLVQGSQSGANVLTF
.	TRBV11-2	.	TRBJ1-5	TGTGCCAGCAGCTTAACTCGCAATCAGCCCCAGCATTTT	CASSLTRNQPQHF
.	TRBV29-1	.	TRBJ1-2	TGCAGCGTTGCGGACTATGGCTACACCTTC	CSVADYGYTF
.	TRBV13	.	TRBJ1-1	TGTGCCAGCAGCACCTTTGGCGGGTTTGGGGCTAACACTGAAGCTTTCTTT	CASSTFGGFGANTEAFF
TRBD2	TRBV20-1	.	TRBJ2-3	TGCAGTGCTAGAGTCGGTAGCGGGGGCACAGATACGCAGTATTTT	CSARVGSGGTDTQYF
.	TRBV29-1	many	TRBJ1-1	TGCAGCGTGTCGAAAGTCTTGAACACTGAAGCTTTCTTT	CSVSKVLNTEAFF
.	TRBV10-3	few	TRBJ1-3	TGTGCCACCCGACGGGAGAAGAACACCATATATTTT	CATRREKNTIYF
.	TRBV29-1	.	TRBJ2-2	TGCAGCGGTAAGGATCCTACCGGGGAGCTGTTTTTT	CSGKDPTGELFF
.	TRBV7-8	many	TRBJ2-7	TGTGCCAGCAGCTTAGCGTACGAGACTCTATCCTACGAGCAGTACTTC	CASSLAYETLSYEQYF
TRBD1	TRBV15	.	TRBJ2-5	TGTGCCACCAGCAGCGGACAGGGACAAGAGACCCAGTACTTC	CATSSGQGQETQYF
TRBD2	TRBV25-1	.	TRBJ2-7	TGTGCCAGCAGGAAGCGGGAGGGCCTGAACGAGCAGTACTTC	CASRKREGLNEQYF
.	TRBV7-9	.	TRBJ1-4	TGTGCCTGGAGTCGCGGGGGCTCCTCCAAACTGTTTTTT	CAWSRGGSSKLFF
.	TRBV2	.	TRBJ1-1	TGTGCCAGCAAAAGGGAACAATTGAACACTGAAGCTTTCTTT	CASKREQLNTEAFF
TRBD1	TRBV11-3	.	TRBJ1-6	TGTGCCAGCAACAGACAGGGTGGATCACCCCTCCACTTT	CASNRQGGSPLHF
.	TRBV7-2	.	TRBJ1-4	TGTGCCAGCAGCTTAGGGGGGGTTCCAGAAAAACTGTTTTTT	CASSLGGVPEKLFF
TRBD1	TRBV7-9	few	TRBJ1-5	TGTGCCAGCAGCCTCACAGGGGACCCCCAGCATTTT	CASSLTGDPQHF
TRBD1	TRBV27	few	TRBJ1-2	TGTGCCAGCAGCACAGGGGGCGCTGCCTATGGCTACACCTTC	CASSTGGAAYGYTF
TRBD1	TRBV15	.	TRBJ1-6	TGTGCCACCAGCAGTACTTGGGACAGGAGAAATTCACCCCTCCACTTT	CATSSTWDRRNSPLHF
.	TRBV27	few	TRBJ2-5	TGTGCCAGCAGTCCCCAGGACAGCCTCCAAGAGACCCAGTACTTC	CASSPQDSLQETQYF
.	TRBV10-3	.	TRBJ1-5	TGTGCCAGCAGTCCCCGGGGGGCGAGCAATCAGCCCCAGCATTTT	CASSPRGASNQPQHF
TRBD1	TRBV10-3	.	TRBJ1-6	TGTGCCATCAGGGGAGGACAGGGCGCCTATAATTCACCCCTCCACTTT	CAIRGGQGAYNSPLHF
TRBD1	TRBV25-1	once	TRBJ2-2	TGTGCCAGCAGTGGATGGGACAGGGGAACCGGGGAGCTGTTTTTT	CASSGWDRGTGELFF
.	TRBV6-5	.	TRBJ2-2	TGTGCCAGCACCCTCCTCCCATACCCGAACACCGGGGAGCTGTTTTTT	CASTLLPYPNTGELFF